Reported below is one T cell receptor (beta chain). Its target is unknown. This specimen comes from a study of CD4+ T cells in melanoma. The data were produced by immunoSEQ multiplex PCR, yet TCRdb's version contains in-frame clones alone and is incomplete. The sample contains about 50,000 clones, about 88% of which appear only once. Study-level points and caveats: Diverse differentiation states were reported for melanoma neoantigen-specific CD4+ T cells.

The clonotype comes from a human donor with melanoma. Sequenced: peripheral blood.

For the CDR3, the DNA is TGTGCCAGCAGCTTTAATGCGGGGACTGAAGCTTTCTTT. Its protein product is CASSFNAGTEAFF. This chain uses TRBV7-9 with TRBJ1-1; D is unresolved. V lost 3 bases, J lost 5 bases, and 10 bases lay in between. Per the germline V gene, CDR1 is SEHNR and CDR2 is FQNEAQ (reference sequence). This CDR3 comprises 13 residues.